The rows below give T cell receptor beta chains drawn from one sample of a study of regulatory T cells in long-lasting Graves disease. A single record per CDR3 protein comes from TCRdb applying MiXCR to the multiplex PCR reads. The data show 400,000 to 500,000 distinct CDR3 sequences, 12% to 15% seen once. This sample also appeared in a second study, on T cells in Graves' hyperthyroidism and ophthalmopathy.

The sample consisted of peripheral blood mononuclear cells (PBMCs), taken at new diagnosis, from a patient treated with antithyroid drugs. These receptors were collected from a woman aged 45-65 years with Graves disease. Each CDR3 is given with its conserved first and last residue. The D gene is left open where the match is weak. The listing skips clone size in some rows; elsewhere it reads once, few, many or a size class.

v_call,d_call,clone_size,cdr3_length,j_call,cdr3_nt,cdr3_aa
TRBV24-1,NA,many,16,TRBJ1-1,TGTGCCACCAGTGATTTGCACTCGACAGGAAACACTGAAGCTTTCTTT,CATSDLHSTGNTEAFF
TRBV12-3/TRBV12-4,NA,many,13,TRBJ2-5,TGTGCCAGCAGGGGGGACAACCAAGAGACCCAGTACTTC,CASRGDNQETQYF
TRBV7-9,NA,NA,18,TRBJ1-6,TGTGCCAGCAACTCGCCCCCCAGGGCCAGACCTCGTGATTCACCCCTCCACTTT,CASNSPPRARPRDSPLHF
TRBV6-4,TRBD2,NA,17,TRBJ2-3,TGTGCCAGCAGTGTTACCGGGACTAGCGGGTTTGCAGATACGCAGTATTTT,CASSVTGTSGFADTQYF
TRBV28,NA,many,14,TRBJ1-1,TGTGCCAGCAAGGCAGCCACCATGAACACTGAAGCTTTCTTT,CASKAATMNTEAFF
TRBV25-1,TRBD1,many,16,TRBJ1-3,TGTGCCAGCAGTGAAGCTGAGGGGGCGAAAGGAAACACCATATATTTT,CASSEAEGAKGNTIYF
TRBV9,TRBD2,NA,15,TRBJ2-3,TGTGCCAGCACACCGGGAGGGGCCCCCACAGATACGCAGTATTTT,CASTPGGAPTDTQYF
TRBV28,NA,many,12,TRBJ2-7,TGTGCCAGCACGGACAGTGGCTCCGAGCAGTACTTC,CASTDSGSEQYF
TRBV6-1,NA,many,12,TRBJ1-5,TGTGCCAGCAGTGAGGGAGATCAGCCCCAGCATTTT,CASSEGDQPQHF
TRBV10-3,NA,many,17,TRBJ1-6,TGTGCCATCAGTGAGTCGGGACTCCCCCTGGGGATTTCACCCCTCCACTTT,CAISESGLPLGISPLHF
TRBV6-5,TRBD2,many,19,TRBJ2-5,TGTGCCAGCAGTTACTCGACGGGGCTAGCGGGGAAGTACCAAGAGACCCAGTACTTC,CASSYSTGLAGKYQETQYF
TRBV7-7,TRBD2,few,19,TRBJ2-4,TGTGCCAGCAGCCGGGGTCCGGCTAGCGGGAAGGGGAACAAAAACATTCAGTACTTC,CASSRGPASGKGNKNIQYF
TRBV9,NA,few,14,TRBJ1-2,TGTGCCAGCAGCGCCTCTCGGAGTAGCTATGGCTACACCTTC,CASSASRSSYGYTF
TRBV20-1,TRBD2,NA,15,TRBJ2-7,TGCAGTGCTAGAGATGTGCGGGAGCCCACCTACGAGCAGTACTTC,CSARDVREPTYEQYF
TRBV27,NA,many,15,TRBJ1-5,TGTGCCAGCAGTCCGACAACAGGGCCGGGGCAGCCCCAGCATTTT,CASSPTTGPGQPQHF
TRBV5-1,NA,few,15,TRBJ1-5,TGCGCCAGCAGCTTGACAGGAAAATTCAATCAGCCCCAGCATTTT,CASSLTGKFNQPQHF
TRBV6-1,TRBD2,many,14,TRBJ2-2,TGTGCCAGCAGCTCGGGACTAGCGGGAGCATGGCTGTTTTTT,CASSSGLAGAWLFF
TRBV30,NA,NA,14,TRBJ2-3,TGTGCCTGGAGTGTTGGTGGGAGTGTGGATACGCAGTATTTT,CAWSVGGSVDTQYF
TRBV12-3/TRBV12-4,NA,NA,16,TRBJ2-2,TGTGCCAGCAGCGTAGTCGGGGACGCGAACACCGGGGAGCTGTTTTTT,CASSVVGDANTGELFF
TRBV7-9,NA,NA,13,TRBJ1-2,TGTGCCAGCAGCTACCAAGGGACTGCAAGCTACACCTTC,CASSYQGTASYTF
TRBV12-3/TRBV12-4,TRBD1,NA,17,TRBJ1-6,TGTGCCAGCAGTCCATGGACAGGGGGCAGAAAAAATTCACCCCTCCACTTT,CASSPWTGGRKNSPLHF
TRBV20-1,NA,many,13,TRBJ1-3,TGCAGTGCTAGTTCACCGGCTGGAAACACCATATATTTT,CSASSPAGNTIYF
TRBV2,NA,many,14,TRBJ1-5,TGTGCCAGCAGTGAAGCGGCAGGGGATCAGCCCCAGCATTTT,CASSEAAGDQPQHF